This T cell receptor (beta chain) is drawn from a study of blood T cells in healthy people across ages. Healthy Caucasians from Russia aged about 6 to 90 served as donors. Isolated PBMCs totaled at least 6.5 million in each sample. A J-beta primer mix and a sample-barcoded 5' primer were used in a second PCR of roughly 6 to 11 cycles. TCRdb reanalysed the 5' RACE reads using MiXCR and keeps one entry per CDR3 protein. The table includes 950,000 to 1,200,000 distinct CDR3 sequences, around two fifths detected once. Germline V gene sequence: CDR1 DFQATT, CDR2 SNEGSKA (reference sequence). The CDR3 is 13 residues long. V lost 8 bases and J lost 5; bases outside the gene matches: 8. This clonotype appeared a few times.

The chain links TRBV20-1 to TRBJ2-3; 9 nucleotides match TRBD1. The receptor's source is a young man in good health. What was sequenced was blood. The CDR3: CSTTGGRLDTQYF. The CDR3 DNA follows: TGCAGTACGACAGGGGGTAGACTAGATACGCAGTATTTT.